Listed below are T cell receptor beta chains from one sample, sequenced in a study of T cells after yellow fever vaccination. A single record per CDR3 protein comes from TCRdb applying MiXCR to the 5' RACE reads. The sample lists some 120,000 distinct CDR3 sequences; 15% were seen once. The input for sequencing was CD8+ T cells sorted from PBMCs, taken 5 days after the yellow fever booster vaccination. Receptors were obtained from a man aged 18-30 years who received the YFV17D yellow fever vaccine. Each CDR3 is given with its conserved first and last residue. Each record gives: D gene, V gene, clone size, J gene, CDR3 protein, CDR3 DNA. A D gene is named only where the DNA matches it firmly. Size is stated for part of the rows, as once, few or many counts, or as a class when the clone is expanded.

d_gene: .; v_gene: TRBV4-1; abundance: .; j_gene: TRBJ2-3; CDR3aa: CASSQQGGGAPDTQYF; CDR3nt: TGCGCCAGCAGCCAACAGGGTGGGGGGGCCCCAGATACGCAGTATTTT
d_gene: .; v_gene: TRBV4-2; abundance: .; j_gene: TRBJ1-2; CDR3aa: CASSQGEPGGNYGYTF; CDR3nt: TGTGCCAGCAGCCAAGGGGAACCCGGGGGGAACTATGGCTACACCTTC
d_gene: TRBD1; v_gene: TRBV5-1; abundance: few; j_gene: TRBJ2-7; CDR3aa: CASSRRQGSYEQYF; CDR3nt: TGCGCCAGCAGCCGGAGACAGGGCAGCTACGAGCAGTACTTC
d_gene: TRBD1; v_gene: TRBV7-3; abundance: .; j_gene: TRBJ2-1; CDR3aa: CASREEPPGQGFNEQFF; CDR3nt: TGTGCCAGCAGGGAAGAACCCCCGGGACAGGGGTTCAATGAGCAGTTCTTC
d_gene: .; v_gene: TRBV15; abundance: .; j_gene: TRBJ1-5; CDR3aa: CATSRSRVRNQPQHF; CDR3nt: TGTGCCACCAGCAGATCGAGGGTCAGGAATCAGCCCCAGCATTTT
d_gene: TRBD1; v_gene: TRBV4-3; abundance: few; j_gene: TRBJ2-2; CDR3aa: CASSQDGGTGWAGELFF; CDR3nt: TGCGCCAGCAGCCAAGATGGGGGGACAGGGTGGGCCGGGGAGCTGTTTTTT
d_gene: .; v_gene: TRBV5-6; abundance: .; j_gene: TRBJ2-5; CDR3aa: CASSLSARGQTQYF; CDR3nt: TGTGCCAGCAGCTTATCGGCCAGGGGTCAGACCCAGTACTTC
d_gene: .; v_gene: TRBV6-5; abundance: .; j_gene: TRBJ1-6; CDR3aa: CASSYRAGTAPLHF; CDR3nt: TGTGCCAGCAGTTACAGGGCAGGGACGGCACCCCTCCACTTT
d_gene: .; v_gene: TRBV6-1; abundance: .; j_gene: TRBJ1-5; CDR3aa: CASSDVGTKPQHF; CDR3nt: TGTGCCAGCAGTGACGTCGGAACGAAGCCCCAGCATTTT
d_gene: .; v_gene: TRBV27; abundance: .; j_gene: TRBJ1-1; CDR3aa: CASSLSLVTEAFF; CDR3nt: TGTGCCAGCAGTTTATCGCTGGTCACTGAAGCTTTCTTT
d_gene: .; v_gene: TRBV5-4; abundance: .; j_gene: TRBJ1-1; CDR3aa: CASSLGSAEAFF; CDR3nt: TGTGCCAGCAGCTTAGGAAGCGCTGAAGCTTTCTTT
d_gene: .; v_gene: TRBV4-1; abundance: many; j_gene: TRBJ1-4; CDR3aa: CASSTTAVEKLFF; CDR3nt: TGCGCCAGCAGCACAACGGCGGTTGAAAAACTGTTTTTT
d_gene: TRBD2; v_gene: TRBV19; abundance: .; j_gene: TRBJ2-1; CDR3aa: CASSLNPTSSRYNEQFF; CDR3nt: TGTGCCAGTAGTCTCAACCCGACTAGCAGCCGATACAATGAGCAGTTCTTC
d_gene: TRBD2; v_gene: TRBV12-5; abundance: few; j_gene: TRBJ2-3; CDR3aa: CASAFWTSGTDTQYF; CDR3nt: TGTGCTAGTGCTTTTTGGACTAGCGGGACAGATACGCAGTATTTT
d_gene: .; v_gene: TRBV6-5; abundance: few; j_gene: TRBJ2-2; CDR3aa: CASSYSGQGTGELFF; CDR3nt: TGTGCCAGCAGTTACTCGGGGCAGGGGACCGGGGAGCTGTTTTTT
d_gene: TRBD2; v_gene: TRBV6-5; abundance: many; j_gene: TRBJ2-2; CDR3aa: CASTASGGASGELFF; CDR3nt: TGTGCCAGCACCGCTAGCGGGGGGGCCTCCGGGGAGCTGTTTTTT
d_gene: .; v_gene: TRBV5-6; abundance: .; j_gene: TRBJ2-1; CDR3aa: CASSRTYNEQFF; CDR3nt: TGTGCCAGCAGCCGGACCTACAATGAGCAGTTCTTC
d_gene: TRBD2; v_gene: TRBV7-7; abundance: once; j_gene: TRBJ2-3; CDR3aa: CASSRTSAHTDTQYF; CDR3nt: TGTGCTAGCAGCCGTACTAGCGCTCACACAGATACGCAGTATTTT
d_gene: .; v_gene: TRBV12-3/TRBV12-4; abundance: many; j_gene: TRBJ2-7; CDR3aa: CASSWGPTYEQYF; CDR3nt: TGTGCCAGCAGTTGGGGGCCGACCTACGAGCAGTACTTC
d_gene: TRBD2; v_gene: TRBV9; abundance: few; j_gene: TRBJ2-3; CDR3aa: CASSARLAGLSTDTQYF; CDR3nt: TGTGCCAGCAGCGCTCGACTAGCGGGGCTGAGCACAGATACGCAGTATTTT
d_gene: .; v_gene: TRBV9; abundance: .; j_gene: TRBJ2-2; CDR3aa: CASSLKKRGVDTGELFF; CDR3nt: TGTGCCAGCAGCTTAAAGAAAAGGGGGGTAGACACCGGGGAGCTGTTTTTT
d_gene: .; v_gene: TRBV6-2/TRBV6-3; abundance: many; j_gene: TRBJ2-7; CDR3aa: CASSYSIGSYEQYF; CDR3nt: TGTGCCAGCAGTTACTCGATTGGGTCCTACGAGCAGTACTTC